The rows below give T cell receptor beta chains drawn from one sample of a study of T cell responses to AZD1222 COVID-19 vaccine. Profiled with immunoSEQ multiplex PCR; TCRdb holds only in-frame clones, not every one. The sample yields tens of thousands of clones, 80% to 90% seen once. The specimen comprised peripheral blood, sampled on day 0 of AZD1222 vaccination. These receptors were obtained from an adult in good health. The CDR3 runs from the conserved cysteine through the conserved F or W. The D gene is left open where the match is weak. Clone size is not always given. Where it is, it says once, few, many or a class for expanded clones.

V	D	J	size	CDR3	DNA
TRBV5-1	-	TRBJ2-7	-	CASSLGGSEQYF	TGCGCCAGCAGCTTGGGGGGGTCCGAGCAGTACTTC
TRBV20-1	-	TRBJ1-1	-	CSASEPGTEAFF	TGCAGTGCTAGTGAACCGGGGACTGAAGCTTTCTTT
TRBV9	-	TRBJ1-2	-	CASSVGAGRGYGYTF	TGTGCCAGCAGCGTAGGAGCCGGAAGGGGCTATGGCTACACCTTC
TRBV19	-	TRBJ1-6	-	CATTEGDSYNSPLHF	TGTGCCACCACCGAAGGGGATTCCTATAATTCACCCCTCCACTTT
TRBV2	-	TRBJ2-3	-	CASSDILKSTDTQYF	TGTGCCAGCTCGGATATCTTAAAAAGCACAGATACGCAGTATTTT
TRBV2	-	TRBJ1-4	-	CASSEVSEGDGNEKLFF	TGTGCCAGCAGTGAAGTGTCAGAAGGGGACGGAAATGAAAAACTGTTTTTT
TRBV6-2/TRBV6-3	-	TRBJ2-4	-	CASSYSSGGRAKNIQYF	TGTGCCAGCAGTTACTCATCCGGGGGCAGGGCCAAAAACATTCAGTACTTC
TRBV5-1	-	TRBJ1-5	-	CASSITEGQPQHF	TGCGCCAGCAGCATTACCGAGGGGCAGCCCCAGCATTTT
TRBV5-8	TRBD2	TRBJ2-3	-	CASSKTQTSGGADTQYF	TGTGCCAGCAGCAAGACTCAAACTAGCGGGGGGGCAGATACGCAGTATTTT
TRBV5-1	-	TRBJ1-5	-	CASSLEGYSNQPQHF	TGCGCCAGCAGCTTGGAGGGTTATAGCAATCAGCCCCAGCATTTT
TRBV7-9	-	TRBJ1-6	-	CASSMSTGLNSPLHF	TGTGCCAGCAGCATGTCCACAGGCCTAAATTCACCCCTCCACTTT
TRBV6-1	-	TRBJ1-1	-	CASSSTDKNTEAFF	TGTGCCAGCAGTTCTACGGACAAGAACACTGAAGCTTTCTTT
TRBV7-9	-	TRBJ1-1	once	CASSLGKGGGTEAFF	TGTGCCAGCAGCTTAGGTAAAGGCGGGGGCACTGAAGCTTTCTTT
TRBV12-3/TRBV12-4	-	TRBJ1-5	once	CASTSGGNQPQHF	TGTGCCAGCACCTCGGGGGGCAATCAGCCCCAGCATTTT
TRBV4-1	-	TRBJ2-2	once	CASSHPGTGELFF	TGCGCCAGCAGCCATCCGGGGACCGGGGAGCTGTTTTTT
TRBV20-1	-	TRBJ1-1	-	CSATPKTEAFF	TGCAGTGCAACTCCCAAGACTGAAGCTTTCTTT
TRBV6-1	TRBD1	TRBJ2-7	-	CASSEMTGVRDEQYF	TGTGCCAGCAGTGAAATGACAGGGGTAAGAGACGAGCAGTACTTC
TRBV4-1	-	TRBJ1-1	-	CASSQGSTEAFF	TGCGCCAGCAGCCAAGGGAGCACTGAAGCTTTCTTT
TRBV7-9	-	TRBJ2-3	-	CASSLVLGASTDTQYF	TGTGCCAGCAGCTTAGTGTTGGGGGCTAGCACAGATACGCAGTATTTT
TRBV5-4	-	TRBJ1-2	-	CASSLEVGRANYGYTF	TGTGCCAGCAGCTTGGAGGTGGGCAGGGCGAACTATGGCTACACCTTC
TRBV19	-	TRBJ2-7	-	CASSTGASEQYF	TGTGCCAGTAGTACAGGAGCCAGCGAGCAGTACTTC
TRBV5-8	-	TRBJ1-1	-	CASSWGFTMNTEAFF	TGTGCCAGCAGCTGGGGCTTTACTATGAACACTGAAGCTTTCTTT
TRBV5-4	-	TRBJ2-7	few	CASSPGLARGEQYF	TGTGCCAGCAGCCCAGGACTGGCCCGGGGCGAGCAGTACTTC
TRBV5-1	-	TRBJ2-2	-	CASSLVITGELFF	TGCGCCAGCAGCTTGGTGATCACCGGGGAGCTGTTTTTT
TRBV3-1/TRBV3-2	-	TRBJ1-1	-	CASREDSYTEAFF	TGTGCCAGCAGGGAAGACAGTTACACTGAAGCTTTCTTT
TRBV9	-	TRBJ1-5	-	CASRVPRQINQPQHF	TGTGCCAGCAGGGTTCCCCGACAGATCAATCAGCCCCAGCATTTT
TRBV3-1/TRBV3-2	-	TRBJ1-2	-	CASSQGGFSNGYTF	TGTGCCAGCAGCCAAGGGGGATTTTCAAATGGCTACACCTTC
TRBV28	-	TRBJ2-7	-	CASYQGGIGSYEQYF	TGTGCCAGCTACCAGGGGGGGATCGGCTCCTACGAGCAGTACTTC
TRBV4-3	-	TRBJ1-1	once	CASSPPRTRGTEAFF	TGCGCCAGCAGCCCCCCACGGACAAGGGGGACTGAAGCTTTCTTT
TRBV4-1	-	TRBJ1-2	-	CASRDGRTNYGYTF	TGCGCCAGCAGGGACGGACGGACTAACTATGGCTACACCTTC
TRBV7-9	-	TRBJ1-2	-	CASGDLATLGSYGYTF	TGTGCCAGCGGAGATCTTGCCACCTTGGGTTCTTATGGCTACACCTTC
TRBV6-6	TRBD2	TRBJ2-1	-	CASSLRQFPNGLAGGRSSYNEQFF	TGTGCCAGCAGTCTCCGCCAATTCCCCAACGGACTCGCGGGGGGGCGGAGCTCCTACAATGAGCAGTTCTTC
TRBV2	-	TRBJ1-1	-	CASSRTDLNTEAFF	TGTGCCAGCAGCAGGACAGACTTGAACACTGAAGCTTTCTTT
TRBV6-2/TRBV6-3	-	TRBJ2-4	-	CASSKTLAKNIQYF	TGTGCCAGCAGTAAGACGCTAGCCAAAAACATTCAGTACTTC
TRBV27	-	TRBJ1-1	-	CASSLSWAPQTEAFF	TGTGCCAGCAGTTTATCTTGGGCCCCACAAACTGAAGCTTTCTTT
TRBV5-8	-	TRBJ1-1	-	CASSFRVYTEAFF	TGTGCCAGCAGCTTTCGGGTGTACACTGAAGCTTTCTTT
TRBV29-1	-	TRBJ2-7	-	CSATPTGSYEQYF	TGCAGCGCCACACCTACAGGGTCCTACGAGCAGTACTTC
TRBV29-1	-	TRBJ1-1	-	CSARDAEAFF	TGCAGCGCACGAGACGCTGAAGCTTTCTTT
TRBV7-2	-	TRBJ2-3	-	CASSLSAGNTQYF	TGTGCCAGCAGCTTATCGGCGGGGAATACGCAGTATTTT
TRBV7-2	TRBD1	TRBJ1-2	few	CASSHGQGTEGYTF	TGTGCCAGCAGCCATGGACAGGGAACGGAAGGCTACACCTTC
TRBV11-3	TRBD1	TRBJ1-1	-	CASSRTGNTEAFF	TGTGCCAGCAGTCGGACAGGGAACACTGAAGCTTTCTTT
TRBV7-9	-	TRBJ2-2	-	CASSPADVNTGELFF	TGTGCCAGCAGCCCCGCGGACGTTAACACCGGGGAGCTGTTTTTT
TRBV6-5	-	TRBJ1-1	-	CASRKTLANTEAFF	TGTGCCAGCAGAAAGACACTGGCGAACACTGAAGCTTTCTTT